These 22 T cell receptor beta chains originate from one sample sequenced in a study of control samples from healthy donors and cancer patients. Sequenced by immunoSEQ multiplex PCR; TCRdb stores in-frame clones only, minus some. The table lists about 98,000 clones, roughly four fifths of them singletons. Sequenced material: blood. The receptor source for this set is a man in his 60s in good health.

V and J are TRBV29-1 and TRBJ2-7; D tentatively fits TRBD1 or TRBD2 (5 bases each). V was pared by 6 bases and J by 3 bases, with 21 bases between. Germline CDR1 reads SQVTM; CDR2 reads ANQGSEA. The CDR3 contains 15 residues. The CDR3 DNA is TGCAGCGTGTATGATGGGGCCTCCGGGGTCTACGAGCAGTACTTC. It specifies CSVYDGASGVYEQYF.

The gene calls are TRBV11-2 and TRBJ2-2; 7 nucleotides align to TRBD2. The trim removed 1 base at V and 2 bases at J, leaving 1 base unmatched. Germline V gene data show CDR1 as SGHAT and CDR2 as FQNNGV. The CDR3 sequence is 15 residues long. The CDR3 region is CASSLGTSNTGELFF. For the CDR3, the DNA is TGTGCCAGCAGCTTAGGGACTAGTAACACCGGGGAGCTGTTTTTT.

This clone was picked up a small number of times. The junction shows a germline mismatch at one end, possibly a read error. This sequence joins TRBV5-1 and TRBJ2-7; 7 nucleotides line up with TRBD1. Germline CDR1 is SGHRS and CDR2 is YFSETQ. The CDR3 has 14 amino acids. CDR3 nucleotide sequence: TGCGCCAGCAGATTGGGCTACAGGGGCGACGAGCAGTACTTC. It encodes CASRLGYRGDEQYF.

V and J are TRBV11-2 and TRBJ2-5, with TRBD1 matching 8 bases. CDR1 and CDR2 (germline): SGHAT, FQNNGV. Unmatched junction bases numbered 7, after V lost 6 bases and J lost 7 bases. The CDR3 sequence is 13 residues long. CDR3 sequence: CASSRQGIMTQYF. The CDR3 DNA sequence: TGTGCCAGCAGTCGACAGGGGATCATGACCCAGTACTTC.

This chain uses TRBV5-1 with TRBJ2-1; TRBD1 aligns across 8 bases. This CDR3 spans 15 amino acids. V trimming: 4 bases; J trimming: 4 bases; junction bases outside the gene matches: 7. CDR1 and CDR2 (germline): SGHRS, YFSETQ. In nucleotides, the CDR3 is TGCGCCAGCAGCGGACGGACAGGGAGTTACAATGAGCAGTTCTTC. Translated, it gives CASSGRTGSYNEQFF. The full variable domain, its missing parts supplied by reference TRBV5-1 and TRBJ2-1, is KAGVTQTPRYLIKTRGQQVTLSCSPISGHRSVSWYQQTPGQGLQFLFEYFSETQRNKGNFPGRFSGRQFSNSRSEMNVSTLELGDSALYLCASSGRTGSYNEQFFGPGTRLTVL.

The J gene is TRBJ1-4, the V gene TRBV10-1; TRBD1 agrees at 8 bases. Germline V lookup: CDR1 WNHNN, CDR2 SYGVQD (reference sequence). V gave up 0 bases and J gave up 2 bases; unmatched junction bases: 11. This CDR3 has 19 amino acids. CDR3 in amino acids: CASSESQTGAAATNEKLFF. The CDR3, as DNA: TGCGCCAGCAGTGAGTCACAGACAGGGGCCGCGGCGACTAATGAAAAACTGTTTTTT.

Comments on this clone: An end of the junction differs from the germline gene, which may be a read error. The CDR3 DNA reads as TGCAGCGTCCAGGGACCGCTCTTT. Encoded protein: CSVQGPLF. V usage is TRBV29-1 and J usage is TRBJ1-1; a weak D match, TRBD1 (5 bases). The V gene's germline CDR1 is SQVTM and CDR2 ANQGSEA. The CDR3 is made up of 8 amino acids.

A word on this clone: Additional DNA sequences in this sample encode the identical CDR3. The CDR3 spells CASRGQGEVEKLFF. The CDR3 nucleotides read TGTGCTAGTCGCGGACAGGGCGAAGTTGAAAAACTGTTTTTT. The rearrangement links TRBV19 to TRBJ1-4; 8 positions match TRBD1. The germline CDR1 and CDR2 sequences are LNHDA and SQIVND (reference sequence). There are 14 residues in the CDR3.

The chain has TRBV24-1 and TRBJ2-1; D is possibly TRBD1 or TRBD2 (5 bases each). The CDR3 has 18 amino acids. V lost 2 bases and J 4 bases, leaving 20 bases between the germline ends. Germline V gives CDR1 KGHDR, CDR2 SFDVKD. CDR3 sequence (DNA): TGTGCCACCAGTGATTCGTTACACCGGGACGTTATATACAATGAGCAGTTCTTC. The encoded protein is CATSDSLHRDVIYNEQFF.

The gene calls are TRBV7-8 and TRBJ2-3; TRBD2 is a possible D gene (6 bases). CDR1 and CDR2 (germline): SGHVS, FQNEAQ. The CDR3 runs 16 residues. Deletions cut 5 bases from V and 5 bases from J, with 20 bases between. The CDR3 coding sequence is TGTGCCAGCAGCCCGGGGGTGAGTCCGCCCAGAGATACGCAGTATTTT. As protein: CASSPGVSPPRDTQYF.

The rearrangement joins TRBV29-1 to TRBJ1-2; tentative D call: TRBD1 (5 bases). Trimming shortened V by 4 bases and J by 2 bases, and 11 bases separated the two germline ends. From germline, CDR1 is SQVTM and CDR2 ANQGSEA. The CDR3 is made up of 13 amino acids. The CDR3 DNA follows: TGCAGCGTTGGGTCAGGGAGGAACTATGGCTACACCTTC. Encoded protein: CSVGSGRNYGYTF.

CDR3 sequence (DNA): TGTGCCAGCAGTTACGGGGGGGGAAACACCATATATTTT. Translating gives CASSYGGGNTIYF. The V call is TRBV6-5, the J call TRBJ1-3; D is possibly TRBD1 (5 bases). V shed 2 bases and J shed 4 bases, with 6 bases lying between them. Germline V lookup: CDR1 MNHEY, CDR2 SVGAGI. The CDR3 consists of 13 residues.

This chain links TRBV3-1 (or the pseudogene TRBV3-2) with TRBJ1-6; no firm D call. CDR3 length equals 11 residues. V was clipped by 5 bases and J by 7 bases, with 3 bases between them. Germline V CDR1 and CDR2: LGHDT, YNNKEL (reference sequence). CDR3 residues: CASSGNSPLHF. In DNA, the CDR3 is TGTGCCAGCAGCGGGAATTCACCCCTCCACTTT.

This clone was found a few times. This chain uses TRBV2 with TRBJ2-3, with D possibly TRBD1 on 5 matching bases. The germline gives CDR1 SNHLY, CDR2 FYNNEI. CDR3 size: 14 residues. V was clipped by 7 bases and J by 2 bases, with 13 bases between them. This CDR3 is CASKGPGPTDTQYF. The CDR3 DNA reads TGTGCCAGCAAGGGGCCCGGACCCACAGATACGCAGTATTTT.

Only one count was recorded for this clone. V is TRBV5-1 and J is TRBJ1-5; D remains unclear. The CDR3 contains 13 residues. Trimming removed 4 bases from V and 1 base from J, with 6 bases in between. Germline CDR1 reads SGHRS; CDR2 reads YFSETQ. In DNA form, the CDR3 reads TGCGCCAGCAGCCCGATGAGCAATCAGCCCCAGCATTTT. Amino acid sequence: CASSPMSNQPQHF.

This chain joins TRBV24-1 and TRBJ1-1; 9 bases align to TRBD1. V lost 9 bases and J lost 3; bases outside the gene matches: 13. This CDR3 has 16 residues. Per germline, CDR1 KGHDR and CDR2 SFDVKD. DNA of the CDR3: TGTGCCACCCGGGAGGGGACAGGGACGGTGGACACTGAAGCTTTCTTT. Translating gives CATREGTGTVDTEAFF.

The chain links TRBV10-3 to TRBJ2-7; no firm D call. Germline values: CDR1 ENHRY, CDR2 SYGVKD. The CDR3 totals 17 residues. V lost 0 bases and J lost 9, with 24 bases in between. CDR3 nucleotides: TGTGCCATCAGTGAGTCCGGCGGAAATCTCCCCTATACGGGGCAGTACTTC. Residues: CAISESGGNLPYTGQYF.

This clone was detected once. The rearrangement joins TRBV18 to TRBJ1-1; D remains ambiguous. Trimming pared 0 bases from V and 0 bases from J, leaving 5 bases between. Germline CDR1 reads KGHSH; CDR2 reads LQKENI. This CDR3 is built from 14 residues. The CDR3 nucleotides read TGTGCCAGCTCACCACCCACCCTGAACACTGAAGCTTTCTTT. Translation gives CASSPPTLNTEAFF.

The chain has TRBV12-3 or TRBV12-4 and TRBJ2-1, with D unresolved. V was cut by 0 bases and J by 7 bases, with 4 bases left in between. This CDR3 has 12 residues. This chain's CDR3 is CASSLATNEQFF. The CDR3 DNA reads as TGTGCCAGCAGTTTAGCGACGAATGAGCAGTTCTTC.

This chain joins TRBV21-1 and TRBJ1-5; whether TRBD1, the table's D call, matches the DNA was not checked. TRBV21-1 has pseudogene status. This CDR3 has 16 residues. CDR3 coding DNA: TGTGCCAGCAGGCCCGTAACAGGGAGACCGAATCAGCCCCAGCATTTT. Translating it yields CASRPVTGRPNQPQHF.

This rearrangement joins TRBV3-1 (or the pseudogene TRBV3-2) to TRBJ2-3; 8 bases are shared with TRBD2. The ends lost 4 bases at V and 2 bases at J; junction bases unmatched: 2. Germline CDR1 and CDR2: LGHDT and YNNKEL (reference sequence). The CDR3 totals 14 residues. Here the CDR3 reads CASSLSGITDTQYF. CDR3 coding DNA: TGTGCCAGCAGCCTTAGCGGGATCACAGATACGCAGTATTTT.

CDR3 residues: CASSVTGDEAFF. The CDR3 nucleotides read TGTGCCAGCAGCGTAACAGGGGATGAAGCTTTCTTT. The chain carries TRBV11-3 and TRBJ1-1, with 7 bases matching TRBD1. The germline V gene encodes CDR1 SGHNT and CDR2 YENEEA. V dropped 5 bases and J dropped 7; count of bases not matched to a gene: 4. The CDR3 covers 12 residues.